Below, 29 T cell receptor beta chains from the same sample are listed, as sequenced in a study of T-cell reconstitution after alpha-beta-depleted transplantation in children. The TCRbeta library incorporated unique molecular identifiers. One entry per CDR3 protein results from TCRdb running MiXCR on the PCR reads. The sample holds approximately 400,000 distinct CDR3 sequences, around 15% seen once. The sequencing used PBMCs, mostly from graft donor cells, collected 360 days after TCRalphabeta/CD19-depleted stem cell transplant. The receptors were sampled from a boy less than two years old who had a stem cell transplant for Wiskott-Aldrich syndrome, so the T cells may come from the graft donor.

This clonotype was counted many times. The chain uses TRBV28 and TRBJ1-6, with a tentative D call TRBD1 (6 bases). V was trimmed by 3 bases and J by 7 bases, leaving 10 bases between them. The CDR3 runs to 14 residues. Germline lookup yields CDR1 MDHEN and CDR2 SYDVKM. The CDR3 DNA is TGTGCCAGCAGTTTGGATACAGGGAATTCACCCCTCCACTTT. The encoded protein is CASSLDTGNSPLHF. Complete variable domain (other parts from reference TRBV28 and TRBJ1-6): DVKVTQSSRYLVKRTGEKVFLECVQDMDHENMFWYRQDPGLGLRLIYFSYDVKMKEKGDIPEGYSVSREKKERFSLILESASTNQTSMYLCASSLDTGNSPLHFGNGTRLTVT.

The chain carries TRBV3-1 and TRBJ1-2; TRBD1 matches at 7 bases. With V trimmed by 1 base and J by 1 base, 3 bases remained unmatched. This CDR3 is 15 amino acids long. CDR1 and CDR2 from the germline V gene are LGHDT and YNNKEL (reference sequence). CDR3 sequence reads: CASSQGQGLNYGYTF. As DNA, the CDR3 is TGTGCCAGCAGCCAAGGACAGGGACTTAACTATGGCTACACCTTC.

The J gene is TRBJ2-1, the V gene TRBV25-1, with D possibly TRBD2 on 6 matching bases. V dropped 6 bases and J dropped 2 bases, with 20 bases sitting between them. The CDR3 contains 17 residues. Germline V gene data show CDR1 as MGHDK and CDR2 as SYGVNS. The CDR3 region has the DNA TGTGCCAGCAGGGACTTAGAAGGCGGAGGGACCTACAATGAGCAGTTCTTC. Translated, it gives CASRDLEGGGTYNEQFF.

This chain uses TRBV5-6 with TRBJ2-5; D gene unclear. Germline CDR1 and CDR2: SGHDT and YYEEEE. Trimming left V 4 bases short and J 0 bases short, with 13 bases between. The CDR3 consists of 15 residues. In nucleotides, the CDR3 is TGTGCCAGCAGCCAGCCTGACTGGTACCAAGAGACCCAGTACTTC. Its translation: CASSQPDWYQETQYF.

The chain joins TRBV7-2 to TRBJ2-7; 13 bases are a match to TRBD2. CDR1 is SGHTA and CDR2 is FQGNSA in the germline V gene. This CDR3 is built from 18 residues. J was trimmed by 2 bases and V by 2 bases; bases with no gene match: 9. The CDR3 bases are TGTGCCAGCAGCTTAAGGGGAACTAGCGGGAGGGCCGCCTACGAGCAGTACTTC. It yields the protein CASSLRGTSGRAAYEQYF.

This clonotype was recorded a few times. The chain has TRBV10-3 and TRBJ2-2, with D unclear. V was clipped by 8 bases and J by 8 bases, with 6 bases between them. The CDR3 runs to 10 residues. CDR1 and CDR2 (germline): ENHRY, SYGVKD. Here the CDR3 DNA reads TGTGCCATCGGTTCAGGGGAGCTGTTTTTT. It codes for CAIGSGELFF.

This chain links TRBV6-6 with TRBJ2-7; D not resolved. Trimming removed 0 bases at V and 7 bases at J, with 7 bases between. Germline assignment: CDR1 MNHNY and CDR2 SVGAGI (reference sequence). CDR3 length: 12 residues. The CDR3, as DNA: TGTGCCAGCAGTTACTCGATGCGGGAGCAGTACTTC. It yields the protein CASSYSMREQYF.

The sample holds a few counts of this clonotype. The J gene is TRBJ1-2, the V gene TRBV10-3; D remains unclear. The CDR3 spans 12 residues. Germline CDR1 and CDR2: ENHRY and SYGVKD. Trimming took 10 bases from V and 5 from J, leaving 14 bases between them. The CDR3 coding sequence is TGTGCCACTTTAAGCGGGAGTTATGGCTACACCTTC. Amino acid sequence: CATLSGSYGYTF.

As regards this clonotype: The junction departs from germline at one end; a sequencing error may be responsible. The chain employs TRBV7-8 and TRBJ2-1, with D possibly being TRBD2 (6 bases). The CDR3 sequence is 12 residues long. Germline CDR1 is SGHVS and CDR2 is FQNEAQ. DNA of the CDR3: TGTGCCAGCAGCTTTCTTAGCGGCCCAAATATCTTC. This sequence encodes CASSFLSGPNIF.

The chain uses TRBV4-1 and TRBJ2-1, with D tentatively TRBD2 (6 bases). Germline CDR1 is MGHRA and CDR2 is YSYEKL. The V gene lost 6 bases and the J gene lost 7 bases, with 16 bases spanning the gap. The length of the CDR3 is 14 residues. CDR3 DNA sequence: TGCGCCAGCAGACGGGACTCTCTGGGTAATGAGCAGTTCTTC. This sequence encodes CASRRDSLGNEQFF.

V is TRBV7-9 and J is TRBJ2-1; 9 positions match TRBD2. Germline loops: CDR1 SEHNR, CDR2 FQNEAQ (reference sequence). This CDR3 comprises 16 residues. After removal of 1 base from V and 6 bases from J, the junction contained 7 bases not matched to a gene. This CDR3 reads CASSLVLAGIVNEQFF. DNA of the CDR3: TGTGCCAGCAGCTTAGTTCTAGCGGGAATAGTCAATGAGCAGTTCTTC.

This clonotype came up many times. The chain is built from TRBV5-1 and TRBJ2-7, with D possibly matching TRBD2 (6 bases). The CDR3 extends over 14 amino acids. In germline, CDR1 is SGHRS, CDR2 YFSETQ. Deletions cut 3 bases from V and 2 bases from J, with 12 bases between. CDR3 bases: TGCGCCAGCAGCTGGGCCGGGAGAGCCTACGAGCAGTACTTC. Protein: CASSWAGRAYEQYF.

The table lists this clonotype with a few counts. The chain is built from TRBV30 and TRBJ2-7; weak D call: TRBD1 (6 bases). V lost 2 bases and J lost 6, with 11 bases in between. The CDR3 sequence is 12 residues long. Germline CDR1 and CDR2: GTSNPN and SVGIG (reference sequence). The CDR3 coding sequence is TGTGCCTGGAGTACAACAGGGAGCGAGCAGTACTTC. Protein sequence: CAWSTTGSEQYF.

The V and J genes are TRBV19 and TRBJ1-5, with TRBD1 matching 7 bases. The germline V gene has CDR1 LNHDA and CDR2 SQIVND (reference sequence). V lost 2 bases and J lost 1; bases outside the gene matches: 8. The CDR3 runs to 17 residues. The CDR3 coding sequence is TGTGCCAGTAGTATACAACCGACAGGGAGGAGCAATCAGCCCCAGCATTTT. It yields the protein CASSIQPTGRSNQPQHF.

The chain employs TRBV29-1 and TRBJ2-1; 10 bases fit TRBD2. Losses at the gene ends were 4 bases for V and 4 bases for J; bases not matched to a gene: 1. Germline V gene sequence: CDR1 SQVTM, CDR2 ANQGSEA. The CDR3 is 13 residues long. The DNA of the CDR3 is TGCAGCGTTGGGACTAGCGGTTACAATGAGCAGTTCTTC. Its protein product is CSVGTSGYNEQFF.

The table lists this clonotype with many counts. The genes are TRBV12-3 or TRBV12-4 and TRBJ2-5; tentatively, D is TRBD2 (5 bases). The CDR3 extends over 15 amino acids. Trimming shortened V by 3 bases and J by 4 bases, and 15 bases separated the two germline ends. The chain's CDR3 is CASSFRGGKTETQYF. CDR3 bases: TGTGCCAGCAGTTTCCGGGGTGGAAAAACAGAGACCCAGTACTTC.

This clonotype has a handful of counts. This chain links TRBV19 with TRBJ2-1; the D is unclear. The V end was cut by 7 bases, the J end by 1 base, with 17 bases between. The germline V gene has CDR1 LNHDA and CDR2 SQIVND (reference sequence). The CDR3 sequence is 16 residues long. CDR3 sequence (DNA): TGTGCCAGTACCCCTAGGGCTTTTCTATCCTACAATGAGCAGTTCTTC. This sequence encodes CASTPRAFLSYNEQFF.

CDR3 region: CASRPPAGPGELFF. Written as DNA, the CDR3 is TGTGCCAGCAGACCCCCGGCAGGGCCCGGGGAGCTGTTTTTT. The rearrangement joins TRBV27 to TRBJ2-2; weak D call: TRBD1 (5 bases). This CDR3 has 14 residues. The V gene lost 6 bases and the J gene lost 6 bases, with 14 bases spanning the gap. The germline CDR1 and CDR2 sequences are MNHEY and SMNVEV (reference sequence).

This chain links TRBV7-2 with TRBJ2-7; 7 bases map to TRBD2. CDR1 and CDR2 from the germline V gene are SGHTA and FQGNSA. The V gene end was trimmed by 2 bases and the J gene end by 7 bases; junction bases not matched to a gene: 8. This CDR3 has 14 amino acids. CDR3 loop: CASSLFRGSGEQYF. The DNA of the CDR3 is TGTGCCAGCAGCTTATTTCGCGGGAGTGGTGAGCAGTACTTC.

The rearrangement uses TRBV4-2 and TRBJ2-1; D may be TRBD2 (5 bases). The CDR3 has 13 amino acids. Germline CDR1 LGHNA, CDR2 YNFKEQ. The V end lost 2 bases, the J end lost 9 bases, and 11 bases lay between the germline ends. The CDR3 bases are TGTGCCAGCAGCCAAAGACTACTCGGTGAGCAGTTCTTC. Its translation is CASSQRLLGEQFF.

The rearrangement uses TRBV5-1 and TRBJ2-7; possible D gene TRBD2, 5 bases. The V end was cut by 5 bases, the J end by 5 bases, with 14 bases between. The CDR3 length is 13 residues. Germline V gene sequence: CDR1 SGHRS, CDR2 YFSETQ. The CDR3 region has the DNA TGCGCCAGCAGACGGGAATTCGTCGACGAGCAGTACTTC. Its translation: CASRREFVDEQYF.

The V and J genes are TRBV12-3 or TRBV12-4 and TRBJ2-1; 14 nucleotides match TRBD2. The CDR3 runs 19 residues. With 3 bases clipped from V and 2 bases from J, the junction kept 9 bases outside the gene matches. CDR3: CASSLPLPGLAGAYNEQFF. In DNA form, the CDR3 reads TGTGCCAGCAGTTTGCCCCTCCCGGGACTAGCGGGAGCCTACAATGAGCAGTTCTTC.

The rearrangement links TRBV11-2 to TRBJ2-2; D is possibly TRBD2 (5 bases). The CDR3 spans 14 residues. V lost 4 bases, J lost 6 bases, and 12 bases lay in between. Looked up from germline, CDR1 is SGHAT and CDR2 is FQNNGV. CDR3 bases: TGTGCCAGCAGCTGGGAGCGCGGCCCCGGGGAGCTGTTTTTT. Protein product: CASSWERGPGELFF.

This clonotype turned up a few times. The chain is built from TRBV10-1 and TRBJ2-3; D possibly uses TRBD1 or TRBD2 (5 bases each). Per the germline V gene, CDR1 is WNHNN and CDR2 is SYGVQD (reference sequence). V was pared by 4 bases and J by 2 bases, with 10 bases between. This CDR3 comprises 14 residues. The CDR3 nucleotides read TGCGCCAGCAGTGCCGGGACCCTCACAGATACGCAGTATTTT. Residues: CASSAGTLTDTQYF.

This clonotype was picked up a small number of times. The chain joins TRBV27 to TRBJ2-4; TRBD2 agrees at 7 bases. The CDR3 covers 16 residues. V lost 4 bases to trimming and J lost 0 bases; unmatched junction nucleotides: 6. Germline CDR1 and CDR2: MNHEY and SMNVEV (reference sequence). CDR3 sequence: CASSSTTSLAKNIQYF. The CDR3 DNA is TGTGCCAGCAGTTCCACGACTAGCCTAGCCAAAAACATTCAGTACTTC.

CDR3 in amino acids: CASSPPSTTGDTQYF. CDR3 nucleotide sequence: TGTGCCAGCTCACCACCCTCCACTACGGGGGATACGCAGTATTTT. The chain combines TRBV18 with TRBJ2-3; D is perhaps TRBD2 (5 bases). V was cut by 0 bases and J by 6 bases, with 13 bases left in between. Germline V CDR1 and CDR2: KGHSH, LQKENI. The CDR3 length is 15 residues.

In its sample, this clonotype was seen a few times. CDR3 sequence reads: CASSLDSGPSTDTQYF. The CDR3 DNA sequence: TGCGCCAGCAGCTTGGATAGCGGGCCTAGCACAGATACGCAGTATTTT. The chain combines TRBV5-1 with TRBJ2-3, with 7 bases fitting TRBD2. The CDR3 is made up of 16 amino acids. From germline, CDR1 is SGHRS and CDR2 YFSETQ. The V gene end was trimmed by 0 bases and the J gene end by 0 bases; junction bases not matched to a gene: 4.

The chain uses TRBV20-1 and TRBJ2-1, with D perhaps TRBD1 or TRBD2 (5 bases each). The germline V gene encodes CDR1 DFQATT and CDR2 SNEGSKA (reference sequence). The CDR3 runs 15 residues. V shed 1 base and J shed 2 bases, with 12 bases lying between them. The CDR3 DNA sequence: TGCAGTGCTAGAGGCCCTAGGGGACCCTACAATGAGCAGTTCTTC. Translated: CSARGPRGPYNEQFF.

The CDR3 protein is CSALQAASGEQFF. CDR3 coding DNA: TGCAGTGCCTTACAAGCGGCCTCGGGGGAGCAGTTCTTC. This chain joins TRBV20-1 and TRBJ2-1; D may be TRBD2 (5 bases). This CDR3 spans 13 amino acids. CDR1 is DFQATT and CDR2 is SNEGSKA in the germline V gene (reference sequence). V gave up 6 bases and J gave up 10 bases, with 19 bases separating them.